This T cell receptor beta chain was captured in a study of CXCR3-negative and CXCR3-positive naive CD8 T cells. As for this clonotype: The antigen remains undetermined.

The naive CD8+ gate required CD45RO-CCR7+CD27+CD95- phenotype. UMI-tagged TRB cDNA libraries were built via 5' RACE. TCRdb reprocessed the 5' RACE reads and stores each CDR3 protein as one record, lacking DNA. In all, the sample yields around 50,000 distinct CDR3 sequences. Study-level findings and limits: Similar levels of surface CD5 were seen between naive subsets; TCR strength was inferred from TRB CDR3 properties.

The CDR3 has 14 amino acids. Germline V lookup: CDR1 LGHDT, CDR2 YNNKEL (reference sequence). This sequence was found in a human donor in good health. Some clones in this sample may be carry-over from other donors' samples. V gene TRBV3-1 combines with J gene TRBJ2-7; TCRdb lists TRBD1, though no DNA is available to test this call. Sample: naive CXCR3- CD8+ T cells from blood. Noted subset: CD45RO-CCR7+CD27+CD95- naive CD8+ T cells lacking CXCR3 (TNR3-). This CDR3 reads CASSPDRGDYEQYF.